This TCR beta chain appears in the sequencing data of a study of vaccination and CD4 T cells after COVID-19. Study summary: Culture controls were given either a CEFX pool, an HIV-1 Nef pool, or no peptide.

The CDR3 length is 13 residues. Trimming shortened V by 8 bases and J by 4 bases, and 14 bases separated the two germline ends. Germline V gene sequence: CDR1 MNHEY, CDR2 SVGEGT. General study results and limits: Convalescent patients gained a median approximately 90% of their reactive clones only post-vaccination.

With the Oncomine TCR Beta short-read assay, DNA from cultured CD4+ T cells was sequenced. From the PCR reads, TCRdb called clonotypes with MiXCR, one entry per CDR3 protein. The profile shows thousands of distinct CDR3 sequences, roughly a fifth of them singletons. Points on this clonotype: The antigen remains undetermined.

Treatment here: approximately 10-day PBMC culture with coronavirus spike peptide pools or control peptides (ViraFEST assay). Specimen: CD4+ T cells from blood, cultured in vitro, collected after SARS-CoV-2 vaccination. This TCR derives from a human donor who had recovered from COVID-19. The chain recombines TRBV6-2 or TRBV6-3 with TRBJ2-5; D gene ambiguous. CDR3 protein: CASGPRARETQYF. In DNA, the CDR3 is TGTGCCAGCGGACCTAGGGCTAGAGAGACCCAGTACTTC.